The T cell receptor beta chain described here comes from a study of T-cell memory formation after mild COVID-19. Via MiXCR, TCRdb re-called the 5' RACE reads, giving one row per CDR3 protein. This sample has 560,000 or so distinct CDR3 sequences, with roughly 17% found just once. Germline CDR1 reads DFQATT; CDR2 reads SNEGSKA (reference sequence). This CDR3 spans 16 amino acids. V dropped 5 bases and J dropped 4 bases, with 23 bases sitting between them. The sample comprised PBMCs or a T cell subset sorted from them (not recorded which). This sequence was found in an adult woman who had mild COVID-19 (a few samples of this study predate the infection). Cell type and time point are not known. The chain employs TRBV20-1 and TRBJ1-2; D gene unclear. The CDR3 region has the DNA TGCAGTGCTCCCACGCCATTTGCGACCTGGGCCTATGGCTACACCTTC. Translating gives CSAPTPFATWAYGYTF.